Listed here are 12 T cell receptor beta chains from one sample, sequenced in a study of regulatory T cells in long-lasting Graves disease. Relying on iRepertoire HTBI primers and Arm-PCR of CDR3 regions, the team built TCR beta libraries. TCRdb re-called the multiplex PCR reads through MiXCR, storing one row per CDR3 protein. The sample yields 600,000 to 850,000 distinct CDR3 sequences, around 32% seen once. As to time point: persistent/refractory GD, antithyroid drugs over 5 years with positive TRAb. Researchers made the TCR library from RNA that was extracted from PBMCs. Sample: peripheral blood mononuclear cells (PBMCs), taken when the disease was refractory, from a patient treated with antithyroid drugs. The receptors derive from a female donor with Graves disease.

The gene calls are TRBV18 and TRBJ1-1; D is uncertain. CDR1 KGHSH and CDR2 LQKENI come from the germline V gene. CDR3 size: 15 residues. Deletions cut 2 bases from V and 0 bases from J, with 10 bases between. The CDR3 coding sequence is TGTGCCAGCTCACCAACACCCCTTTTGAACACTGAAGCTTTCTTT. Translated: CASSPTPLLNTEAFF.

This sequence joins TRBV29-1 and TRBJ2-7; 7 bases agree with TRBD1. This CDR3 has 14 amino acids. V shed 5 bases and J 5 bases; nucleotides not matched to a gene: 12. The germline V gene encodes CDR1 SQVTM and CDR2 ANQGSEA. CDR3 protein: CSVTPGQEDDEQYF. The DNA of the CDR3 is TGCAGCGTTACACCCGGACAGGAAGACGACGAGCAGTACTTC.

This rearrangement joins TRBV7-9 to TRBJ2-7; either TRBD1 or TRBD2 may fit D (5 bases each). The CDR3 covers 13 residues. The V and J ends lost 5 bases and 7 bases respectively, with 15 bases between them. Germline V gene sequence: CDR1 SEHNR, CDR2 FQNEAQ (reference sequence). CDR3: CASSPGRGGEQYF. The CDR3 region has the DNA TGTGCCAGCAGCCCGGGACGAGGCGGAGAGCAGTACTTC.

The chain recombines TRBV30 with TRBJ2-5, with D hard to call. V lost 4 bases, J lost 2 bases, and 8 bases lay in between. This CDR3 is built from 12 residues. The germline CDR1 and CDR2 sequences are GTSNPN and SVGIG (reference sequence). The CDR3 reads CAWTRVQETQYF. DNA of the CDR3: TGTGCCTGGACCCGGGTTCAAGAGACCCAGTACTTC.

A few counts support this clonotype. The chain recombines TRBV11-2 with TRBJ1-3; D gene uncertain. Germline V gives CDR1 SGHAT, CDR2 FQNNGV. The CDR3 spans 14 residues. The germline V and J ends were trimmed by 3 bases and 2 bases, with 8 bases remaining between them. This chain's CDR3 is CASSFNTPGNTIYF. CDR3 DNA: TGTGCCAGCAGCTTTAACACCCCTGGAAACACCATATATTTT.

The rearrangement links TRBV29-1 to TRBJ1-3; D call uncertain. The germline V gene encodes CDR1 SQVTM and CDR2 ANQGSEA. The length of the CDR3 is 16 residues. Trimming removed 4 bases from V and 0 bases from J, with 16 bases in between. The CDR3: CSVVLGRLVSGNTIYF. CDR3 bases: TGCAGCGTTGTTTTAGGGCGCCTTGTCTCTGGAAACACCATATATTTT.

The chain couples TRBV6-5 to TRBJ2-5, with D hard to call. This CDR3 is 14 amino acids long. Looked up from germline, CDR1 is MNHEY and CDR2 is SVGAGI. V gave up 2 bases and J gave up 1 base, with 8 bases separating them. The CDR3: CASSYTDFQETQYF. CDR3 DNA sequence: TGTGCCAGCAGTTACACAGACTTCCAAGAGACCCAGTACTTC.

This clonotype was found a few times. Written as DNA, the CDR3 is TGCAGCGTGCGGGACAACTACGAGCAGTACTTC. Its protein is CSVRDNYEQYF. The rearrangement uses TRBV29-1 and TRBJ2-7; D possibly matches TRBD1 or TRBD2 (6 bases each). The V gene lost 6 bases and the J gene lost 3 bases, with 9 bases spanning the gap. Germline loops: CDR1 SQVTM, CDR2 ANQGSEA. This CDR3 has 11 residues.

This clonotype was counted ten times or more. The CDR3 loop is CASSPAGAGEQFF. CDR3 DNA sequence: TGTGCCAGCAGCCCCGCGGGGGCAGGTGAGCAGTTCTTC. The V gene is TRBV11-3, the J gene TRBJ2-1; perhaps TRBD2 as D (7 bases). V was trimmed by 5 bases and J by 9 bases, leaving 14 bases between them. This CDR3 contains 13 residues. Germline CDR1 is SGHNT and CDR2 is YENEEA. The whole variable domain, filled in from reference TRBV11-3 and TRBJ2-1, reads EAGVVQSPRYKIIEKKQPVAFWCNPISGHNTLYWYLQNLGQGPELLIRYENEEAVDDSQLPKDRFSAERLKGVDSTLKIQPAELGDSAVYLCASSPAGAGEQFFGPGTRLTVL.

The rearrangement uses TRBV3-1 and TRBJ1-5; D remains ambiguous. This CDR3 is built from 16 residues. The germline V gene has CDR1 LGHDT and CDR2 YNNKEL (reference sequence). V lost 0 bases and J 0 bases, leaving 9 bases between the germline ends. The CDR3 DNA reads TGTGCCAGCAGCCAAGACAGTCTTCTTAGCAATCAGCCCCAGCATTTT. Protein product: CASSQDSLLSNQPQHF.

This clonotype was detected only a few times. V usage is TRBV9 and J usage is TRBJ2-2, with 8 positions matching TRBD2. J lost 3 bases, V lost 0 bases, and 4 bases had no gene match. This CDR3 region has 16 residues. Per germline, CDR1 SGDLS and CDR2 YYNGEE. The chain's CDR3 is CASSVGRGRYTGELFF. DNA for the CDR3: TGTGCCAGCAGCGTAGGTCGCGGGAGGTACACCGGGGAGCTGTTTTTT.

This clonotype has only a few counts. This rearrangement joins TRBV6-6 to TRBJ2-1; D not certain. Germline V gene sequence: CDR1 MNHNY, CDR2 SVGAGI (reference sequence). CDR3 length: 13 amino acids. Trimming shortened V by 0 bases and J by 9 bases, and 9 bases separated the two germline ends. The CDR3 bases are TGTGCCAGCAGTTACTCGATTATAGGTGAGCAGTTCTTC. Translating gives CASSYSIIGEQFF.